This TCR beta chain appears in the sequencing data of a study of cytomegalovirus exposure and HLA in healthy donors. Germline V CDR1 and CDR2: LGHNA, YSLEER. J gave up 2 bases and V 0 bases, and 14 bases lay outside the gene matches. The CDR3 totals 20 residues. The PCR had 60 Vbeta and 13 Jbeta primers. Profiling relied on immunoSEQ multiplex PCR, and the TCRdb table lists in-frame clones only, not all of them. The sample carries about 82,000 clones, around 77% recorded once. Source material: PBMCs. This clonotype was sampled from a middle-aged man in good health and CMV-seronegative. The chain recombines TRBV4-3 with TRBJ2-1; TRBD1 agrees at 9 bases. Written as DNA, the CDR3 is TGCGCCAGCAGCCAAGATTTAGTGAGAGTAAGGACAGGGGCCTACAATGAGCAGTTCTTC. Translation: CASSQDLVRVRTGAYNEQFF.